Below are 15 T cell receptor beta chains sequenced from a single sample in a study of spatial heterogeneity in lung cancer (dated by TCRdb to between 2018 and 2021). Library creation used 5' RACE. The sequencer was a NextSeq 500. Using fastp trimming at Q25 and MiXCR clonotype assembly, TCRdb reanalyzed the public sequencing data and kept in-frame beta chains. Each entry merges the rows of one CDR3 protein and shows their most common DNA and genes. This sample has over 95,000 distinct CDR3 sequences in its table, and approximately 10% of those were observed once. The top ten constitute roughly a quarter of the sample. The meaning of the sample's time point label: blood at routine non-recurrence follow-up after resection. The material sequenced was PBMCs, taken at follow-up. Every receptor here comes from a female donor with early-stage non-small cell lung cancer.

The chain is built from TRBV6-2 or TRBV6-3 and TRBJ2-7; maybe TRBD2 (5 bases). This CDR3 has 12 residues. Trimming removed 6 bases at V and 3 bases at J, with 9 bases between. Germline lookup yields CDR1 MNHEY and CDR2 SVGEGT. CDR3 amino acids: CASSLRGYEQYF. The CDR3 coding sequence is TGTGCCAGCAGCCTCCGGGGCTACGAGCAGTACTTC.

V and J are TRBV24-1 and TRBJ2-1; the match to TRBD2 covers 8 bases. Germline CDR1 and CDR2: KGHDR and SFDVKD. Trimming at V came to 0 bases and at J to 3 bases, leaving 3 bases not matched to a gene. This CDR3 spans 16 amino acids. CDR3 in amino acids: CATSDLLSGNYNEQFF. In nucleotides, the CDR3 is TGTGCCACCAGTGATTTGCTTAGCGGGAACTACAATGAGCAGTTCTTC.

This clonotype has a handful of counts. The J gene is TRBJ2-7, the V gene TRBV28; the D gene is possibly TRBD1 (5 bases). The CDR3 covers 15 residues. Trimming pared 7 bases from V and 0 bases from J, leaving 16 bases between. In germline, CDR1 is MDHEN, CDR2 SYDVKM. DNA of the CDR3: TGTGCCAGCACCCAAGGACAAGGAAGCTCCTACGAGCAGTACTTC. It yields the protein CASTQGQGSSYEQYF.

This clonotype was picked up many times. The rearrangement uses TRBV4-2 and TRBJ2-7, with D possibly TRBD2 on 5 matching bases. CDR1 is LGHNA, CDR2 YNFKEQ, per germline. The CDR3 spans 14 residues. Trimming pared 4 bases from V and 2 bases from J, leaving 12 bases between. The CDR3, as DNA: TGTGCCAGCAGCCCCCGAGAGGGCCCCTACGAGCAGTACTTC. Translated, it gives CASSPREGPYEQYF.

This clonotype has at least ten counts. The genes are TRBV29-1 and TRBJ2-7; D gene unclear. The V gene lost 3 bases and the J gene lost 4 bases, with 7 bases spanning the gap. Germline assignment: CDR1 SQVTM and CDR2 ANQGSEA. The CDR3 length is 11 residues. The CDR3 coding sequence is TGCAGCGTTGAGTCCTGGTACGAGCAGTACTTC. The encoded protein is CSVESWYEQYF.

In its sample, this clonotype was seen many times. The gene calls are TRBV5-1 and TRBJ2-7; TRBD2 is a possible D gene (6 bases). Trimming removed 4 bases at V and 0 bases at J, with 14 bases between. Germline V gene sequence: CDR1 SGHRS, CDR2 YFSETQ. The CDR3 contains 15 residues. The CDR3 DNA sequence: TGCGCCAGCAGCCGGGGAGCGGGTAGCTCCTACGAGCAGTACTTC. Protein: CASSRGAGSSYEQYF.

This clonotype occurred many times. The rearrangement uses TRBV24-1 and TRBJ2-3, with D perhaps TRBD1 (6 bases). Germline assignment: CDR1 KGHDR and CDR2 SFDVKD. The CDR3 is 14 residues long. V was shortened by 3 bases and J by 8 bases, with 14 bases between the two germline ends. CDR3 region: CATSDHRVSGTQYF. CDR3 bases: TGTGCCACCAGTGATCACAGGGTGTCGGGTACGCAGTATTTT.

The V gene is TRBV24-1, the J gene TRBJ2-2; D is undetermined. Germline V gene lookup returns CDR1 KGHDR and CDR2 SFDVKD. The CDR3 runs 16 residues. Trimming pared 5 bases from V and 0 bases from J, leaving 12 bases between. The CDR3 loop is CATSGLREANTGELFF. The CDR3 DNA is TGTGCCACCAGTGGGCTTCGAGAGGCGAACACCGGGGAGCTGTTTTTT.

This clonotype was counted a few times. The CDR3: CSVVDGQGQETQYF. The CDR3 nucleotides are TGCAGCGTCGTAGACGGACAGGGGCAAGAGACCCAGTACTTC. The genes are TRBV29-1 and TRBJ2-5; the match to TRBD1 covers 9 bases. CDR1 and CDR2 (germline): SQVTM, ANQGSEA. J lost 2 bases, V lost 6 bases, and 7 bases had no gene match. The CDR3 runs 14 residues. Drawing the rest from reference TRBV29-1 and TRBJ2-5, the complete variable domain is SAVISQKPSRDICQRGTSLTIQCQVDSQVTMMFWYRQQPGQSLTLIATANQGSEATYESGFVIDKFPISRPNLTFSTLTVSNMSPEDSSIYLCSVVDGQGQETQYFGPGTRLLVL.

This clonotype was found many times. V gene TRBV19 combines with J gene TRBJ2-5; 8 bases fit TRBD1. Losses at the gene ends were 5 bases for V and 4 bases for J; bases not matched to a gene: 3. The CDR3 spans 13 residues. Germline V gene sequence: CDR1 LNHDA, CDR2 SQIVND (reference sequence). The CDR3 DNA reads as TGTGCCAGTAGTCAGCAGGGGGCAGAGACCCAGTACTTC. This translates into CASSQQGAETQYF.

This chain connects TRBV7-9 to TRBJ1-4; 7 bases map to TRBD1. Trimming at V came to 9 bases and at J to 5 bases, leaving 6 bases not matched to a gene. The CDR3 covers 13 residues. Germline V lookup: CDR1 SEHNR, CDR2 FQNEAQ (reference sequence). The CDR3, as DNA: TGTGCCAGTGGGACAGCAGCAAATGAAAAACTGTTTTTT. Protein product: CASGTAANEKLFF.

This clonotype was recorded at least ten times. The chain recombines TRBV7-2 with TRBJ2-4; 8 bases are a match to TRBD2. Germline CDR1 SGHTA, CDR2 FQGNSA. CDR3 length equals 16 residues. V lost 1 base, J lost 11 bases, and 13 bases stayed unmatched. The CDR3 sequence: CASSLGLKRENAFQYF. Here the CDR3 DNA reads TGTGCCAGCAGCTTAGGTCTTAAGCGGGAGAATGCCTTTCAGTACTTC.

The chain carries TRBV27 and TRBJ2-7; D is unresolved. The CDR3 runs to 14 residues. V lost 4 bases, J lost 3 bases, and 13 bases lay in between. Germline V gene data show CDR1 as MNHEY and CDR2 as SMNVEV (reference sequence). The chain's CDR3 is CASSSRGDLYEQYF. The CDR3 coding sequence is TGTGCCAGCAGTTCTCGCGGAGATCTCTACGAGCAGTACTTC.

V gene TRBV7-2 combines with J gene TRBJ2-3, with no clear D. Between the trimmed V and J ends, which lost 1 base and 0 bases, there was a span of 11 bases. The CDR3 extends over 16 amino acids. In germline, CDR1 is SGHTA, CDR2 FQGNSA. The CDR3 spells CASSLGQSPSTDTQYF. For the CDR3, the DNA is TGTGCCAGCAGCTTAGGGCAGTCCCCCAGCACAGATACGCAGTATTTT. The full variable domain, completed using reference TRBV7-2 and TRBJ2-3, is GAGVSQSPSNKVTEKGKDVELRCDPISGHTALYWYRQSLGQGLEFLIYFQGNSAPDKSGLPSDRFSAERTGGSVSTLTIQRTQQEDSAVYLCASSLGQSPSTDTQYFGPGTRLTVL.

As concerns this clonotype: This could be a read error, since a much larger clone is one nucleotide away. The CDR3 nucleotides read TGCGCCAGCAGCCGGTTCAGGGTGAGCAAACAGCCCCAGCATTTT. It yields the protein CASSRFRVSKQPQHF. This rearrangement joins TRBV5-1 to TRBJ1-5, with TRBD1 as a possible D gene (5 bases). Germline V lookup: CDR1 SGHRS, CDR2 YFSETQ. The CDR3 contains 15 residues.